The clone carrying this T cell receptor beta chain has a count of ten or more. No antigen is known for it. This sample is part of a study of metastatic and nonmetastatic thyroid tumors. Study observations and caveats: Versus benign nodules, malignant thyroid tumors reportedly had significantly higher TCR beta diversity, in blood and tumor.

Every patient underwent thyroid surgery untreated. TCRdb re-clonotyped the PCR reads via MiXCR. The data contain 28,000 or so clones, roughly 17% of them singletons. Germline CDR1 and CDR2: SGHDN and FVKESK. The V end was cut by 0 bases, the J end by 1 base, with 6 bases between. The CDR3 covers 15 residues. This TCR came from a female donor with papillary thyroid cancer or a benign thyroid nodule (not recorded which). Some clones in this sample may be carry-over from other donors' samples. The rearrangement links TRBV14 to TRBJ2-2, with D possibly matching TRBD1 (6 bases). Sequences were obtained from blood. The CDR3 DNA is TGTGCCAGCAGCCAAGACAGGGGGAACACCGGGGAGCTGTTTTTT. Its translation is CASSQDRGNTGELFF.